This TCR beta chain was retrieved from a study of tumor-infiltrating lymphocytes in primary liver carcinoma. Study-level information: With diameters of about 4 to 11 cm, tumors were stage T1-T3 N0M0. Whole-study results and caveats: Between tumor regions, pairs overlapped more than tumor-adjacent and tumor-blood pairs did.

A note on this clonotype: The antigen remains undetermined. At one end, the junction sequence differs from germline, possibly due to a read error.

Total RNA (approximately 500 ng) served as template for TCR beta cDNA synthesis primed by a constant-region primer. Libraries covering TCR beta were generated through three nested multiplex PCR rounds (using a slightly modified ARM-PCR). The first two PCR rounds used TRBV1-TRBV30 primers with a Cbeta primer, 9 to 10 cycles each. TCRdb reprocessed the multiplex PCR reads with MiXCR, giving one entry per CDR3 protein. The data hold around 40,000 distinct CDR3 sequences, with approximately 70% observed a single time. Unsorted bulk tissue, about 19-31 mg of it, served as the source for co-extraction of RNA and DNA. Five discrete regions of every tumor underwent sampling. Without exception, tumor samples held over 90% viable tumor cells. CDR1 SQVTM and CDR2 ANQGSEA come from the germline V gene. The CDR3 runs to 14 residues.

The J gene is TRBJ1-2, the V gene TRBV29-1; D might be TRBD1 (6 bases). Sequencing was carried out using liver tumor tissue from sampling region 2. Stated subset: tumor region T2, inferior pole. The source of this sequence is a man in his forties with primary liver carcinoma and hepatitis B virus infection. This chain's CDR3 is CGVMFGQSIYVYTF. CDR3 nucleotide sequence: TGCGGCGTCATGTTTGGACAGTCGATCTATGTCTACACCTTC.